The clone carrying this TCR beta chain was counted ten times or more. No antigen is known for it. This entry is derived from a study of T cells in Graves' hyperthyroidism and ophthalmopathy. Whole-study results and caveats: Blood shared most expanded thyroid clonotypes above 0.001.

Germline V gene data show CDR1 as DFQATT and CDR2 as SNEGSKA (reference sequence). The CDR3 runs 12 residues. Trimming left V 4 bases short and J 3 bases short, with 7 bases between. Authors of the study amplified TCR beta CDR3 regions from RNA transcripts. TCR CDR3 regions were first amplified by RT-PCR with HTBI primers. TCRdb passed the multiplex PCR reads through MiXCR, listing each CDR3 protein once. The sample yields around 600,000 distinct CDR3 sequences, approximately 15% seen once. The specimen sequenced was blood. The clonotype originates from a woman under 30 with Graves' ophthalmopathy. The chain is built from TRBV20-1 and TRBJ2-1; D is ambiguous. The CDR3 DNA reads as TGCAGTGCTAAGACGATCTACAATGAGCAGTTCTTC. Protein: CSAKTIYNEQFF.